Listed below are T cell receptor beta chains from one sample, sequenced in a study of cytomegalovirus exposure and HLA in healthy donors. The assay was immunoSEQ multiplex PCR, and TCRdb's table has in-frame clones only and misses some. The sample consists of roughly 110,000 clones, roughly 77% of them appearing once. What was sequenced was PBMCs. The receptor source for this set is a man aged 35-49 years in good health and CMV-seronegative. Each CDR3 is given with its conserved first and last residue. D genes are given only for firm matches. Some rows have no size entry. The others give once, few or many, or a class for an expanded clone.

TGTGCCAGCAGCCAGACAGGGGGGGGACGTGGCACTGAAGCTTTCTTT,CASSQTGGGRGTEAFF,.,TRBD1,TRBJ1-1,TRBV5-8
TGTGCCAGCAGTCAGGGGATAACTATGGGCTACACCTTC,CASSQGITMGYTF,.,.,TRBJ1-2,TRBV6-1
TGTGCCGCCTCCCCTAGGTCCCCCCCGAACACTGAAGCTTTCTTT,CAASPRSPPNTEAFF,.,.,TRBJ1-1,TRBV6-1
TGTGCCAGCACCAGGGACAGCCGGAATTCACCCCTCCACTTT,CASTRDSRNSPLHF,.,TRBD1,TRBJ1-6,TRBV2
TGTGCCAGCTCACAACAGGGGGCGGACTATGGCTACACCTTC,CASSQQGADYGYTF,once,TRBD1,TRBJ1-2,TRBV18
TGTGCCAGCAGTTTGGGGACAGCGTACCAAGAGACCCAGTACTTC,CASSLGTAYQETQYF,.,TRBD1,TRBJ2-5,TRBV27
TGTGCCAGCAGCATCGGGACAGGGGGCACAGATACGCAGTATTTT,CASSIGTGGTDTQYF,.,TRBD1,TRBJ2-3,TRBV11-2
TGCAGCGTTCGGACAGGAAACACCGGGGAGCTGTTTTTT,CSVRTGNTGELFF,.,TRBD1,TRBJ2-2,TRBV29-1
TGTGCCAGTAGTATATCGGGAGAATTCGGGACCCAGTACTTC,CASSISGEFGTQYF,.,.,TRBJ2-5,TRBV19
TGTGCCAGCAGCTTCTCAGGGTTGAAGGGTCGAGAGACCCAGTACTTC,CASSFSGLKGRETQYF,.,.,TRBJ2-5,TRBV7-2
TGTGCCAGCAGCGTAGCTAGCGGGGGGGCCAGTTCCATTCAGTACTTC,CASSVASGGASSIQYF,.,TRBD2,TRBJ2-4,TRBV9
TGTGCCAGCAGTTACCAGGGTCAGAACAATCAGCCCCAGCATTTT,CASSYQGQNNQPQHF,.,.,TRBJ1-5,TRBV6-6
TGTGCCAGCAGCTCCGTTCGGCTAGCGGCAAGTTACGAGCAGTACTTC,CASSSVRLAASYEQYF,.,TRBD2,TRBJ2-7,TRBV5-6
TGTGCCAGCAGCCAAGACAGGGCCGGCGTCGAGCAGTACTTC,CASSQDRAGVEQYF,.,TRBD1,TRBJ2-7,TRBV7-9
TGTGCCAGCAGCAAAACCGGGACAGGGCAGTTCTTC,CASSKTGTGQFF,once,TRBD1,TRBJ2-1,TRBV13
TGTGCCAGCAGCTTATGGACAGGGGGTGTGGGGAGCACTGAAGCTTTCTTT,CASSLWTGGVGSTEAFF,.,TRBD1,TRBJ1-1,TRBV9
TGTGCCAGTGGACAGGGACAAGAGACCCAGTACTTC,CASGQGQETQYF,.,TRBD1,TRBJ2-5,TRBV19
TGTGCCAGTAGTTCCGTCCAGGGTAGCAATCAGCCCCAGCATTTT,CASSSVQGSNQPQHF,.,.,TRBJ1-5,TRBV19
TGCGCCAGCTCGTCCGGGACAGGGAACTACAATGAGCAGTTCTTC,CASSSGTGNYNEQFF,.,TRBD1,TRBJ2-1,TRBV5-1
TGTGCCAGCATCGGTAGCCGAGAGACCCAGTACTTC,CASIGSRETQYF,.,.,TRBJ2-5,TRBV2
TGTGCCAGCAGCTTAGAAGGGGTCGAGCAGTACTTC,CASSLEGVEQYF,.,.,TRBJ2-7,TRBV11-2
TGTGCCAGTAGTATCCAGGGGGCGGCTTTTCTCGGCACTGAAGCTTTCTTT,CASSIQGAAFLGTEAFF,once,TRBD1,TRBJ1-1,TRBV19
TGTGCCAGCAGTGCGCAGGGACAGGACACCGGGGAGCTGTTTTTT,CASSAQGQDTGELFF,.,TRBD1,TRBJ2-2,TRBV2
TGTGCCACCAGTGAGGTAGGGGGAACAGATACGCAGTATTTT,CATSEVGGTDTQYF,.,.,TRBJ2-3,TRBV15
TGTGCCAGTAGTTCGCCCCGGGACAGGGCTATGAACACTGAAGCTTTCTTT,CASSSPRDRAMNTEAFF,.,TRBD1,TRBJ1-1,TRBV19
TGCGCCAGCAGCCCCGCCGGAGGAGAGACCCAGTACTTC,CASSPAGGETQYF,.,.,TRBJ2-5,TRBV5-1
TGTGCCAGCAGCCGCAGGGCTGCTGGGGCCAACGTCCTGACTTTC,CASSRRAAGANVLTF,.,.,TRBJ2-6,TRBV14
TGTGCCAGCAGCCGTAAACTAGCGGGGGGTGGCACAGATACGCAGTATTTT,CASSRKLAGGGTDTQYF,.,TRBD2,TRBJ2-3,TRBV7-9
TGCAGCGTTGAGCTATCCTACGAGCAGTACTTC,CSVELSYEQYF,.,.,TRBJ2-7,TRBV29-1
TGCGCCAGCAGCCAGCAGGGGGGACAAGAGACCCAGTACTTC,CASSQQGGQETQYF,.,.,TRBJ2-5,TRBV4-1
TGTGCCAGCAGCTTGGACAGAAACAATGAAAAACTGTTTTTT,CASSLDRNNEKLFF,few,.,TRBJ1-4,TRBV5-4
TGTGCCAGCAGCTTGAACAGGGATGGCTACACCTTC,CASSLNRDGYTF,.,.,TRBJ1-2,TRBV5-6
TGCGCCAGCCGCCCACGGGTTGGATCCGAAGAGACCCAGTACTTC,CASRPRVGSEETQYF,.,.,TRBJ2-5,TRBV5-1
TGTGCCAGCAGCTTCCGGGACAGGTCCTACAATGAGCAGTTCTTC,CASSFRDRSYNEQFF,.,TRBD1,TRBJ2-1,TRBV7-9
TGCGCCAGCAGCCACTTAACTACCTCGGGTCCTGAAGCTTTCTTT,CASSHLTTSGPEAFF,few,.,TRBJ1-1,TRBV4-1
TGCGCCAGCAGCAGTCGGACAGGGTTTATTAGGCTTATTAGCACAGATACGCAGTATTTT,CASSSRTGFIRLISTDTQYF,.,TRBD1,TRBJ2-3,TRBV5-1
TGTGCCAGCAGCTCTTTGGGGCGGGGTGATCAGCCCCAGCATTTT,CASSSLGRGDQPQHF,.,.,TRBJ1-5,TRBV5-6
TGCAGCGTTGTTGAGGGGGCTGTTGAGCAGTTCTTC,CSVVEGAVEQFF,.,TRBD1,TRBJ2-1,TRBV29-1
TGTGCCAGCAGCTTGGCCCGTTCGGAAGACTCCTCTGGAAACACCATATATTTT,CASSLARSEDSSGNTIYF,.,.,TRBJ1-3,TRBV5-5
TGTGCCAGCAGCGTGGGACTAGCGGACTACAATGAGCAGTTCTTC,CASSVGLADYNEQFF,.,TRBD2,TRBJ2-1,TRBV9
TGTGCCAGCAGTCAAACCTTTGGGGGGTCTAATGAAAAACTGTTTTTT,CASSQTFGGSNEKLFF,once,.,TRBJ1-4,TRBV7-7
TGTGCCAGCAGCAGCCGGGACAGGGCTACTGCGGGCTACACCTTC,CASSSRDRATAGYTF,.,TRBD1,TRBJ1-2,TRBV13
TGTGCCAGCAGCCAAGTTATTGACAGGGGGTTCTGGAAACTGTTTTTT,CASSQVIDRGFWKLFF,.,TRBD1,TRBJ1-4,TRBV4-2
TGTGCCAGCAGCTTGAACAGGGGGGTCTCTGAAGCTTTCTTT,CASSLNRGVSEAFF,few,TRBD1,TRBJ1-1,TRBV5-6
TGTTCCAGCAGCCAGGGGGAAAACATTCAGTACTTC,CSSSQGENIQYF,.,TRBD1,TRBJ2-4,TRBV7-9
TGTGCCAGCAGTAGCGGTTTGGGAAACAATGAGCAGTTCTTC,CASSSGLGNNEQFF,.,.,TRBJ2-1,TRBV2
TGTGCCAGCAGTTACTCGACTGGGAGTAGCAATCAGCCCCAGCATTTT,CASSYSTGSSNQPQHF,.,.,TRBJ1-5,TRBV6-6
TGCGCCAGCAGCCCGGGACAGGGGGATAGTGAAGCTTTCTTT,CASSPGQGDSEAFF,.,TRBD1,TRBJ1-1,TRBV5-1
TGTGCCAGCAGCCTCGGACAGCCTCAGGGAGAGCAGTACTTC,CASSLGQPQGEQYF,.,.,TRBJ2-7,TRBV7-8
TGTGCCAGCAGCGTGGGACAGCAGAACACTGAAGCTTTCTTT,CASSVGQQNTEAFF,.,TRBD1,TRBJ1-1,TRBV9
TGCGCCAGCAGTTCAGCGGTATCTCAGTCCTACGAGCAGTACTTC,CASSSAVSQSYEQYF,.,.,TRBJ2-7,TRBV5-1
TGTGCCAGCTCACCGAACACGGCGCGGGAGCAGTACTTC,CASSPNTAREQYF,.,.,TRBJ2-7,TRBV18
TGTGCCAGCAGTGTCGGGGGGCGCTTAGGTCGACAGGATACGCAGTATTTT,CASSVGGRLGRQDTQYF,few,.,TRBJ2-3,TRBV2
TGCGCCAGCAGCCTCCTGTTCAGGGAAGCTGGCGGGGGTACGACAGATACGCAGTATTTT,CASSLLFREAGGGTTDTQYF,.,TRBD2,TRBJ2-3,TRBV4-1
TGTGCCAGCAGTGATCTAGCGGGGGGTTCCTACAATGAGCAGTTCTTC,CASSDLAGGSYNEQFF,.,TRBD2,TRBJ2-1,TRBV2
TGTGCCAGCATTACCGGGTCCTACGAGCAGTACTTC,CASITGSYEQYF,.,.,TRBJ2-7,TRBV2
TGCGCCAGCAGCCCGGCGGGACAGATCGACGAGCAGTACTTC,CASSPAGQIDEQYF,.,.,TRBJ2-7,TRBV5-1
TGTGCCAGCAGTTACACTAGCGGGGGGCCAGATACGCAGTATTTT,CASSYTSGGPDTQYF,.,TRBD2,TRBJ2-3,TRBV6-5
TGTGCCATCAGTGAGTCCGGCAGGACTTACGAGCAGTACTTC,CAISESGRTYEQYF,.,.,TRBJ2-7,TRBV10-3